The clone carrying this T cell receptor beta chain was found a few times. The antigen is unknown. The template was genomic DNA from peripheral blood, not RNA. Multiplex touch-down PCR with TRB-A/B primers amplified rearranged V-D-J TRB sequences. MiXCR, run by TCRdb on the multiplex PCR reads, gives a single entry per CDR3 protein. The data contain roughly 4,500 distinct CDR3 sequences, less than 65% of them singletons. This sample is drawn from a study of T cell repertoires in aging, cancer and after chemotherapy. Across the whole study: Pre- and post-chemotherapy samples were paired from glioblastoma patients treated with temozolomide-based therapy.

Study-level findings and limits: Compared with age-matched healthy donors, untreated hematological or solid cancer patients showed higher blood TCR clonality.

V was shortened by 6 bases and J by 4 bases, with 18 bases between the two germline ends. CDR3 length equals 15 residues. The V gene's germline CDR1 is MNHEY and CDR2 SVGAGI. The sequence came from a human donor with a solid tumor. Sequenced sample: blood. The chain couples TRBV6-5 to TRBJ1-1; D gene uncertain. CDR3 nucleotides: TGTGCCAGCAGGACCGACCCCGGGTTAGCCACTGAAGCTTTCTTT. This codes for CASRTDPGLATEAFF.